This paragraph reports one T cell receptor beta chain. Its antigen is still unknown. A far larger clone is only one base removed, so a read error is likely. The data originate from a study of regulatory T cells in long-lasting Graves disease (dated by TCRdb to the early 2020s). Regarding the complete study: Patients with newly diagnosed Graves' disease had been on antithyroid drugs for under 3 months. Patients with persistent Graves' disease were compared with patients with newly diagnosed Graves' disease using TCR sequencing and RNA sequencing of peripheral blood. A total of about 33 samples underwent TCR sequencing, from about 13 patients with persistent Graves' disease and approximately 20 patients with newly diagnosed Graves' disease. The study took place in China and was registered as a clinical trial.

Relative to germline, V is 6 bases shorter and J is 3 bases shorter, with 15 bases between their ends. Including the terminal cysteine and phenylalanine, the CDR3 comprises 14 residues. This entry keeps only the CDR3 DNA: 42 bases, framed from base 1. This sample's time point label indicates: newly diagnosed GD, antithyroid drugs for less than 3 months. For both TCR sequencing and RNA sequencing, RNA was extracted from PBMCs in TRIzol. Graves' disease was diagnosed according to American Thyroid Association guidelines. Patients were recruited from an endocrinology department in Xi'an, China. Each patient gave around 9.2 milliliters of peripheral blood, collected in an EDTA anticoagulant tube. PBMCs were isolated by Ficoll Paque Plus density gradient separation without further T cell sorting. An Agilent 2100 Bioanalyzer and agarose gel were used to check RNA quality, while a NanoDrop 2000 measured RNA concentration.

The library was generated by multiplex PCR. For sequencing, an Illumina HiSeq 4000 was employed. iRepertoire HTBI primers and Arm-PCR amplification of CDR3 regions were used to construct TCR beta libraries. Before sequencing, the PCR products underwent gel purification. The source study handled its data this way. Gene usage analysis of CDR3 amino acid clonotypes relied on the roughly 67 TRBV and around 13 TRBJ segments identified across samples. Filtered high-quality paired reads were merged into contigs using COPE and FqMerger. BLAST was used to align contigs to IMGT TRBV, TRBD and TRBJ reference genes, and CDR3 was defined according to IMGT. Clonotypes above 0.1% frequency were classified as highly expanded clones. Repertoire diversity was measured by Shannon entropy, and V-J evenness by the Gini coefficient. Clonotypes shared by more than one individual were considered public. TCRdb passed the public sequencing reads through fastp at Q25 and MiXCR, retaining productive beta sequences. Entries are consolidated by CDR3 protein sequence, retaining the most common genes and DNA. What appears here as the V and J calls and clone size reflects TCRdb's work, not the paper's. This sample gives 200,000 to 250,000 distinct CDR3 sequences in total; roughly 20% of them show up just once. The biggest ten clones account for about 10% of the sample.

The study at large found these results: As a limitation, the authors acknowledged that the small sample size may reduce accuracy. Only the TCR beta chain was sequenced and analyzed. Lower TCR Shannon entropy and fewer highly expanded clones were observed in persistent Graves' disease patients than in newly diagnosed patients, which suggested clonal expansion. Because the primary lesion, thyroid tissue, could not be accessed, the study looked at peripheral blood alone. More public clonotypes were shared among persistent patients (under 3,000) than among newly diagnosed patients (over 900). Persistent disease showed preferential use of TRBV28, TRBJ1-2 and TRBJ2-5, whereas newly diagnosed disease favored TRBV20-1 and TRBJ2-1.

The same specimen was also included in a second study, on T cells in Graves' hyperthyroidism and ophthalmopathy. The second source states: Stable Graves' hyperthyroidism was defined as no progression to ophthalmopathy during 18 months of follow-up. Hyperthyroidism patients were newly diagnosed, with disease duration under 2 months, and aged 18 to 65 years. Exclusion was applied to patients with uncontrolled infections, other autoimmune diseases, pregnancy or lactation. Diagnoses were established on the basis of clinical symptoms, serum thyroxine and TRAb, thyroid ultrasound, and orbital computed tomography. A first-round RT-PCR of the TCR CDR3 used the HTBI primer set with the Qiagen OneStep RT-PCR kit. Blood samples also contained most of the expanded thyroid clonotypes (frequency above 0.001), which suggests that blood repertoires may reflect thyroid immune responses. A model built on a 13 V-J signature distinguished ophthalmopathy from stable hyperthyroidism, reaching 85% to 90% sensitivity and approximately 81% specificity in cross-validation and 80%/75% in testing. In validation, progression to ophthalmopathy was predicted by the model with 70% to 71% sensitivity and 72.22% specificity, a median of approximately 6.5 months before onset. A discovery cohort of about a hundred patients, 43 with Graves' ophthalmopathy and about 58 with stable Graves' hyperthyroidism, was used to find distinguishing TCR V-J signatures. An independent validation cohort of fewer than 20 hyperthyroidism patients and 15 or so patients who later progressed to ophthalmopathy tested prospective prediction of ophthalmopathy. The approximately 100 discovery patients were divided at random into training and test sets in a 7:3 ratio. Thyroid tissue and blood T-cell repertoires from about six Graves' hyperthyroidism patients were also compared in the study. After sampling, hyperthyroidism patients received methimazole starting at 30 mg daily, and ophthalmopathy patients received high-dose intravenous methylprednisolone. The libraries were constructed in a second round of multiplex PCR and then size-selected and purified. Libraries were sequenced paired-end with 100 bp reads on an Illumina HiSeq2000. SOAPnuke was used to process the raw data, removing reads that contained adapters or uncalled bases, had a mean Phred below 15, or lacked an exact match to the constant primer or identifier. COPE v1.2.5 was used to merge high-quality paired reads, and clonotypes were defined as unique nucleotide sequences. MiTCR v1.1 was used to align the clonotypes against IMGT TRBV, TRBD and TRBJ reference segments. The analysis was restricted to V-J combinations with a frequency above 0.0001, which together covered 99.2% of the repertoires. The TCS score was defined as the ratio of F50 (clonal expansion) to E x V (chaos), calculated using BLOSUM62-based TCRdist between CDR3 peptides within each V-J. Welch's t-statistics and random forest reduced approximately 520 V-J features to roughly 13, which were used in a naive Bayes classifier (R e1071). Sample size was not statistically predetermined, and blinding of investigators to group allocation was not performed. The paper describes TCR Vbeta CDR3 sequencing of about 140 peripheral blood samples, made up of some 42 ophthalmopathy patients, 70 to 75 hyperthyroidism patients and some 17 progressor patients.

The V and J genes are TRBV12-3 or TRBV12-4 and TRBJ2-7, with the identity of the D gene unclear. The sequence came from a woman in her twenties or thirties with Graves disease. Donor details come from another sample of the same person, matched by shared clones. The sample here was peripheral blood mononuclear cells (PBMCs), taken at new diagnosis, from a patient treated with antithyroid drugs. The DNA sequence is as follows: TGTGCCAGCAGCCAACGGGCCAGCTTCTACGAGCAGTACTTC. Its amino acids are CASSQRASFYEQYF.